Sequencing of this TCR beta chain was carried out in a study of radiotherapy plus CTLA-4 blockade in lung cancer. Turning to the study itself: Objective responses arose in approximately 17% of patients, and around 32% experienced disease control.

Repertoires were generated with immunoSEQ multiplex PCR, while TCRdb's copy carries only in-frame clones and drops some. In the table there are over 45,000 clones, less than 80% of which are singletons. Worth noting for this clone: Its antigen is undetermined.

Study-level results: Among blood TCR repertoires after radiotherapy plus ipilimumab, tumor-derived clones expanded. Best predicting response, reportedly, were early blood T cell clone dynamics, with interferon-beta.

This sequence originates from a human donor with non-small cell lung cancer who had a complete response to radiotherapy plus ipilimumab. Specimen: peripheral blood, collected from a patient treated with radiotherapy plus ipilimumab.

CDR3 amino acids: CASTPGGFGETQYF. DNA of the CDR3: TGTGCCAGCACCCCAGGGGGATTTGGAGAGACCCAGTACTTC. The chain recombines TRBV7-2 with TRBJ2-5, with 7 bases fitting TRBD1. Germline V gene sequence: CDR1 SGHTA, CDR2 FQGNSA. The ends lost 7 bases at V and 4 bases at J; junction bases unmatched: 9. The CDR3 covers 14 residues.